This T cell receptor beta chain stems from a study of radiotherapy plus CTLA-4 blockade in lung cancer. Study context: Objective responses occurred in about a sixth of patients; 31% had disease control.

From germline, CDR1 is LNHNV and CDR2 YYDKDF (reference sequence). The CDR3 is made up of 14 amino acids. Trimming stripped 3 bases from V and 6 bases from J, with 11 bases between. The study gave focal radiation plus ipilimumab CTLA-4 blockade to patients with chemo-refractory metastatic non-small-cell lung cancer. TCRdb's copy holds only in-frame clones and misses some; the assay was immunoSEQ multiplex PCR. The table has about 99,000 clones, about 90% seen once. The receptor was derived from a human donor with non-small cell lung cancer that progressed on radiotherapy plus ipilimumab. The chain couples TRBV15 to TRBJ1-4, with unresolved D. The sample consisted of peripheral blood, taken from a patient treated with radiotherapy plus ipilimumab. The CDR3 coding sequence is TGTGCCACCAGCAGGCCGGAAGGGCATGAAAAACTGTTTTTT. Translation: CATSRPEGHEKLFF.